This entry lists 21 T cell receptor beta chains sequenced from one sample in a study of beta chain features in type 1 diabetes. All of the isolated RNA was reverse transcribed, so expressed TCRB transcripts were sequenced. Profiling relied on immunoSEQ multiplex PCR, and the TCRdb table lists in-frame clones only, not all of them. This table has about 280,000 clones, approximately 16% appearing once. Study results and caveats: For Type 1 diabetes patients, all four CD4+ subsets carried TCRB CDR3s that were moderately but significantly shorter.

Their target antigens are unknown. The source material was naive CD4+ T cells from blood. These TCRs come from a young man with type 1 diabetes.

This clone was found a few times. The chain recombines TRBV4-1 with TRBJ2-7; D ambiguous. V shed 6 bases and J shed 2 bases, with 14 bases lying between them. CDR1 and CDR2 from the germline V gene are MGHRA and YSYEKL. The CDR3 is 14 residues long. The CDR3 spells CASRASVNTYEQYF. In DNA form, the CDR3 reads TGCGCCAGCAGGGCAAGCGTGAACACCTACGAGCAGTACTTC.

CDR3 nucleotide sequence: TGTGCCAGCAGCCGGCCGGGACAGGGACAAGAGACCCAGTACTTC. This translates into CASSRPGQGQETQYF. The J gene is TRBJ2-5, the V gene TRBV5-4; 9 bases map to TRBD1. The CDR3 totals 15 residues. V shed 4 bases, J shed 2 bases, and the junction held 6 bases outside the gene matches. Germline V gene lookup returns CDR1 SGHNT and CDR2 YYREEE (reference sequence).

The chain is built from TRBV5-1 and TRBJ2-1; D is perhaps TRBD2 (5 bases). V was trimmed by 2 bases and J by 10 bases, leaving 13 bases between them. Germline V gene data show CDR1 as SGHRS and CDR2 as YFSETQ. CDR3 length: 13 amino acids. This CDR3 reads CASSLPSSSEQFF. The CDR3 region has the DNA TGCGCCAGCAGCTTACCTAGCTCGAGCGAGCAGTTCTTC.

This clone was detected a few times. The V call is TRBV29-1, the J call TRBJ2-7; 7 bases align to TRBD1. Germline loops: CDR1 SQVTM, CDR2 ANQGSEA. The length of the CDR3 is 11 residues. The ends lost 5 bases at V and 9 bases at J; junction bases unmatched: 7. CDR3 region: CSVTTGKGQYF. In nucleotides, the CDR3 is TGCAGCGTTACGACAGGGAAGGGGCAGTACTTC.

This clone came up a few times. The chain uses TRBV30 and TRBJ2-7; no definite D call. The CDR3 consists of 12 residues. Germline V gives CDR1 GTSNPN, CDR2 SVGIG (reference sequence). Trimming removed 3 bases from V and 2 bases from J, with 8 bases in between. The CDR3 protein is CAWSRSPYEQYF. CDR3 nucleotide sequence: TGTGCCTGGAGCAGGTCGCCCTACGAGCAGTACTTC. The whole variable domain, filled in from reference TRBV30 and TRBJ2-7, reads SQTIHQWPATLVQPVGSPLSLECTVEGTSNPNLYWYRQAAGRGLQLLFYSVGIGQISSEVPQNLSASRPQDRQFILSSKKLLLSDSGFYLCAWSRSPYEQYFGPGTRLTVT.

This chain links TRBV4-3 with TRBJ2-3, with TRBD2 matching over 9 bases. After removal of 3 bases from V and 2 bases from J, the junction contained 9 bases not matched to a gene. The CDR3 sequence is 17 residues long. Germline CDR1 LGHNA, CDR2 YSLEER. CDR3 amino acids: CASSQDSLAGPTDTQYF. In nucleotides, the CDR3 is TGCGCCAGCAGCCAGGACTCTCTAGCGGGGCCCACAGATACGCAGTATTTT.

The rearrangement links TRBV23-1 to TRBJ2-5; D remains ambiguous. TRBV23-1 belongs to the ORF category, with a function that is uncertain. The CDR3 contains 14 residues. V lost 0 bases, J lost 4 bases, and 9 bases lay in between. DNA for the CDR3: TGCGCCAGCAGTCAATCGCCCGGGTTAGAGACCCAGTACTTC. Translated, it gives CASSQSPGLETQYF.

There are a few counts of this clone. The gene calls are TRBV7-9 and TRBJ1-2, with 9 bases that match TRBD1. The CDR3 totals 16 residues. J was trimmed by 5 bases and V by 0 bases; bases with no gene match: 7. Germline loops: CDR1 SEHNR, CDR2 FQNEAQ (reference sequence). This CDR3 is CASSLARYRGLYGYTF. CDR3 coding DNA: TGTGCCAGCAGCTTAGCTCGGTACAGGGGGCTGTATGGCTACACCTTC.

V and J are TRBV7-9 and TRBJ1-4; the D gene is possibly TRBD1 (6 bases). V lost 5 bases and J 2 bases, leaving 12 bases between the germline ends. CDR3 length: 15 residues. The germline CDR1 and CDR2 sequences are SEHNR and FQNEAQ (reference sequence). CDR3 loop: CASSAQGFTNEKLFF. CDR3 DNA sequence: TGTGCCAGCAGCGCTCAGGGGTTTACTAATGAAAAACTGTTTTTT.

The chain combines TRBV7-2 with TRBJ1-1; D is perhaps TRBD1 (6 bases). With 1 base removed from V and 4 bases from J, the gap between germline ends came to 10 bases. CDR1 and CDR2 (germline): SGHTA, FQGNSA. The CDR3 extends over 14 amino acids. CDR3 nucleotide sequence: TGTGCCAGCAGCTTAGTGACAGGAGGCACTGAAGCTTTCTTT. This gives the protein CASSLVTGGTEAFF.

V and J are TRBV16 and TRBJ1-6, with D tentatively TRBD1 (6 bases). CDR3 size: 16 residues. Deletions cut 0 bases from V and 9 bases from J, with 15 bases between. The germline gives CDR1 KGHSY, CDR2 FQNENV. The DNA of the CDR3 is TGTGCCAGCAGCCAATCGCGGGGGGCGCAGGCTTCACCCCTCCACTTT. Its protein product is CASSQSRGAQASPLHF. Based on the CDR3 plus reference TRBV16 and TRBJ1-6, the full variable domain is GEEVAQTPKHLVRGEGQKAKLYCAPIKGHSYVFWYQQVLKNEFKFLISFQNENVFDETGMPKERFSAKCLPNSPCSLEIQATKLEDSAVYFCASSQSRGAQASPLHFGNGTRLTVT.

The chain uses TRBV5-1 and TRBJ2-7; D is possibly TRBD1 (5 bases). Per the germline V gene, CDR1 is SGHRS and CDR2 is YFSETQ. The CDR3 is 14 residues long. The germline V and J ends were trimmed by 0 bases and 2 bases, with 9 bases remaining between them. CDR3 loop: CASSLVQGPYEQYF. The CDR3 DNA reads as TGCGCCAGCAGCTTGGTGCAGGGTCCCTACGAGCAGTACTTC.

This clone was recorded only once. This chain links TRBV2 with TRBJ1-6; no clear D gene. The CDR3 is 13 residues long. The V and J ends lost 2 bases and 7 bases respectively, with 6 bases between them. From germline, CDR1 is SNHLY and CDR2 FYNNEI. The CDR3 sequence: CASSEMSNSPLHF. The DNA of the CDR3 is TGTGCCAGCAGTGAAATGAGCAATTCACCCCTCCACTTT.

This clone has just a few counts. The CDR3: CASKGQGDDQPQHF. CDR3 nucleotide sequence: TGCGCCAGCAAAGGACAGGGCGACGATCAGCCCCAGCATTTT. V and J are TRBV5-1 and TRBJ1-5; 8 nucleotides agree with TRBD1. In germline, CDR1 is SGHRS, CDR2 YFSETQ. V lost 6 bases, J lost 5 bases, and 7 bases stayed unmatched. The CDR3 totals 14 residues.

This clone has more than one count but fewer than ten. This sequence joins TRBV13 and TRBJ2-2, with D possibly being TRBD2 (6 bases). The length of the CDR3 is 16 residues. V shed 5 bases and J shed 0 bases, with 13 bases lying between them. Germline CDR1 is PRHDT and CDR2 is FYEKMQ (reference sequence). The CDR3 region is CASSLGLFANTGELFF. The CDR3 coding sequence is TGTGCCAGCAGCCTGGGACTCTTCGCGAACACCGGGGAGCTGTTTTTT.

This chain joins TRBV27 and TRBJ1-5; 8 bases align to TRBD1. There are 13 residues in the CDR3. The germline V gene encodes CDR1 MNHEY and CDR2 SMNVEV (reference sequence). J lost 6 bases, V lost 6 bases, and 4 bases had no gene match. For the CDR3, the DNA is TGTGCCAGCAGCCGACAGGGGTTTCAGCCCCAGCATTTT. Its translation is CASSRQGFQPQHF.

This chain joins TRBV29-1 and TRBJ2-5, with 9 bases that match TRBD2. J lost 3 bases, V lost 4 bases, and 3 bases had no gene match. This CDR3 region has 13 residues. CDR1 and CDR2 from the germline V gene are SQVTM and ANQGSEA. CDR3 protein: CSVASSGKETQYF. CDR3 DNA: TGCAGCGTTGCGTCTAGCGGGAAAGAGACCCAGTACTTC.

The rearrangement links TRBV29-1 to TRBJ1-5, with D hard to call. The CDR3 runs 14 residues. V was shortened by 6 bases and J by 1 base, with 13 bases between the two germline ends. Germline lookup yields CDR1 SQVTM and CDR2 ANQGSEA. As DNA, the CDR3 is TGCAGCGTGGCCGCAGGTGGGAGCAATCAGCCCCAGCATTTT. Its translation is CSVAAGGSNQPQHF.

This chain joins TRBV19 and TRBJ1-3, with D hard to call. CDR3 length: 14 residues. V shed 3 bases and J shed 2 bases, with 8 bases lying between them. Germline V gene sequence: CDR1 LNHDA, CDR2 SQIVND (reference sequence). Here the CDR3 reads CASSISSAGNTIYF. CDR3 sequence (DNA): TGTGCCAGTAGTATCTCCAGCGCTGGAAACACCATATATTTT.

Concerning this clone: At one end, the junction sequence differs from germline, possibly due to a read error. This chain links TRBV6-5 with TRBJ1-2; 8 bases align to TRBD1. This CDR3 is built from 13 residues. The germline V gene has CDR1 MNHEY and CDR2 SVGAGI. CDR3 sequence reads: CASSSRQGLPLGF. CDR3 bases: TGTGCCAGCAGTTCCAGACAGGGGCTTCCTCTTGGCTTC.

The genes are TRBV5-6 and TRBJ2-2, with a possible D match to TRBD1 (6 bases). Germline V gene sequence: CDR1 SGHDT, CDR2 YYEEEE. The CDR3 length is 16 residues. Trimming shortened V by 3 bases and J by 0 bases, and 12 bases separated the two germline ends. The CDR3 protein is CASSSDRAANTGELFF. In nucleotides, the CDR3 is TGTGCCAGCAGCTCGGACAGAGCTGCGAACACCGGGGAGCTGTTTTTT.